This T cell receptor (beta chain) came from a study of shared clonotypes between healthy human individuals. Overall study context: Per donor, CD8 memory used one plate, CD8 naive used two, CD4 memory used three and CD4 naive used three.

Those who donated, Caucasian adults without exception, all lived in Nashville, Tennessee. Study-level findings and limits: Despite large depth, rarefaction showed incomplete sorted-subset sequencing.

In the original workflow: Quality scores were absent from the junction-only immunoSEQ sequences, so filtering differed. Profiling relied on immunoSEQ multiplex PCR, and the TCRdb table lists in-frame clones only, not all of them. The V and J calls and the clone size are those of that table, but D and trimming were determined from the DNA. The sample lists some 2 million clones; approximately 95% were seen once. Points on this clone: Its target is unknown.

In germline, CDR1 is DFQATT, CDR2 SNEGSKA (reference sequence). V lost 6 bases, J lost 5 bases, and 10 bases lay in between. CDR3 length: 11 amino acids. The chain is built from TRBV20-1 and TRBJ1-2, with D maybe TRBD1 (6 bases). The sample comprised naive CD4+ T cells sorted from blood. Subset specified: CD45RA+ positively selected. The clonotype was recovered from a man aged 18 to 30 in good health. The CDR3: CSAPGQYGYTF. The CDR3 DNA sequence: TGCAGTGCGCCCGGACAGTATGGCTACACCTTC.